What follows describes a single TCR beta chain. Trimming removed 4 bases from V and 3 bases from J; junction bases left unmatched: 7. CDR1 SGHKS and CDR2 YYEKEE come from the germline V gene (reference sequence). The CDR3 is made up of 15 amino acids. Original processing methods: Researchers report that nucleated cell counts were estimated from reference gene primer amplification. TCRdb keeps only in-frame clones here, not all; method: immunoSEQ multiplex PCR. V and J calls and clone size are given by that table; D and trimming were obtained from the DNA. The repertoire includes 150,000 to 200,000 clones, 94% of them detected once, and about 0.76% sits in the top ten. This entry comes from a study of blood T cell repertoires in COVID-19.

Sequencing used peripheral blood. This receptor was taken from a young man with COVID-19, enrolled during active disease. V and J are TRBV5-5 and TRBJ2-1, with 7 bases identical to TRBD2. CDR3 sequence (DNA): TGTGCCAGCAGCCACGGGGGGTCAGGCTACAATGAGCAGTTCTTC. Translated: CASSHGGSGYNEQFF.